This T cell receptor (beta chain) emerged from a study of T cell repertoires in cytomegalovirus infection. There are many counts of this clonotype. TCRdb reanalysed the reads using MiXCR and keeps one entry per CDR3 protein. Of about 180,000 distinct CDR3 sequences listed, about 15% are singletons. The sample was PBMCs. The sequence was obtained from a human donor in good health (CMV status not recorded). Some clones in this sample may be carry-over from other donors' samples.

CDR3 nucleotides: TGTGCCAGCAGCTTAAGGGGGCAGGGGATGAACACTGAAGCTTTCTTT. Protein product: CASSLRGQGMNTEAFF. This sequence joins TRBV7-3 and TRBJ1-1; tentative D call: TRBD1 (6 bases). Germline V gene sequence: CDR1 SGHTA, CDR2 FQGTGA. The CDR3 covers 16 residues. The germline V and J ends were trimmed by 1 base and 0 bases, with 12 bases remaining between them.